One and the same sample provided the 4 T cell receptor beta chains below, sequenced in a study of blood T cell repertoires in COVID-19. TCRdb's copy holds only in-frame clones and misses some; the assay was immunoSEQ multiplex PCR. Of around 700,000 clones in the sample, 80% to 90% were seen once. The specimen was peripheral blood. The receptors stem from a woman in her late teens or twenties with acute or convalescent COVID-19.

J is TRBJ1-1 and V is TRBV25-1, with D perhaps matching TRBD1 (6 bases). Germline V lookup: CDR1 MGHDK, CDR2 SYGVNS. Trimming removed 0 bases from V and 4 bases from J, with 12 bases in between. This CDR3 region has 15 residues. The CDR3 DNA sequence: TGTGCCAGCAGTGAATATGGGGGGGCGGGCACTGAAGCTTTCTTT. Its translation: CASSEYGGAGTEAFF.

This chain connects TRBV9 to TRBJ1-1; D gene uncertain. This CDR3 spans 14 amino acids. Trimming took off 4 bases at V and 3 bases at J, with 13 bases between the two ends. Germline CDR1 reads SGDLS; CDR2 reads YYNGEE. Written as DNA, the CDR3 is TGTGCCAGCAGCACCATAACCCGGTACACTGAAGCTTTCTTT. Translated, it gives CASSTITRYTEAFF.

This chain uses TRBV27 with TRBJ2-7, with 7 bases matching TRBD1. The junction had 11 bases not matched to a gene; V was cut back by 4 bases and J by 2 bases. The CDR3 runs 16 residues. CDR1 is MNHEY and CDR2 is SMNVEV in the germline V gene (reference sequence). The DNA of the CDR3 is TGTGCCAGCAGTTCTACAGGGGAAACCTTTACCTACGAGCAGTACTTC. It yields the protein CASSSTGETFTYEQYF.

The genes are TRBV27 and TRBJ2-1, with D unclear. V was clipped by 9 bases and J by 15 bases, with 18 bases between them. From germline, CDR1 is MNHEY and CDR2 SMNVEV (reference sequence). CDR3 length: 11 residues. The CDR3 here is CASYAYSRPFF. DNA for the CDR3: TGTGCCAGTTACGCCTACAGTCGGCCGTTCTTC.